The 14 T cell receptor beta chains given below trace back to one sample, sequenced in a study of Graves' ophthalmopathy and Graves' hyperthyroidism. Transcripts of RNA were the source for amplifying TCR beta CDR3 regions. First-round RT-PCR employed HTBI primers, with a second-round multiplex PCR after it. TCRdb re-analysed the multiplex PCR reads in MiXCR, keeping a single row per CDR3 protein. The top ten hold about 4.2% of the sample, which has a few hundred thousand distinct CDR3 sequences, roughly 39% seen once. Sequenced: peripheral blood or thyroid tissue (not recorded which). The receptor set was obtained from an adult man with Graves' hyperthyroidism.

The chain combines TRBV12-3 or TRBV12-4 with TRBJ2-6; D is unclear. Trimming removed 3 bases at V and 4 bases at J, with 4 bases between. The CDR3 contains 13 residues. CDR3 sequence (DNA): TGTGCCAGCAGTTTGTGGGGGGCCAACGTCCTGACTTTC. It encodes CASSLWGANVLTF.

The CDR3 DNA sequence: TGTGCCACCAGTGAAACCGGGCCAGGAGCCTATGGCTACACCTTC. This gives the protein CATSETGPGAYGYTF. V gene TRBV24-1 combines with J gene TRBJ1-2; D unresolved. Trimming took off 4 bases at V and 4 bases at J, with 15 bases between the two ends. Per the germline V gene, CDR1 is KGHDR and CDR2 is SFDVKD. This CDR3 contains 15 residues.

There are a few counts of this clonotype. The chain recombines TRBV2 with TRBJ2-2; a possible D gene is TRBD1 (6 bases). CDR1 is SNHLY and CDR2 is FYNNEI in the germline V gene. Trimming cost V 1 base and J 6 bases, with 12 bases left between them. The CDR3 has 15 residues. The CDR3 sequence: CASSEGPGDAGELFF. CDR3 sequence (DNA): TGTGCCAGCAGTGAAGGGCCAGGGGACGCCGGGGAGCTGTTTTTT.

This clonotype was found many times. The CDR3 region has the DNA TGTGCCAGCAGCTTTACAGGTATAACTGAAGCTTTCTTT. This codes for CASSFTGITEAFF. V is TRBV7-9 and J is TRBJ1-1; D is possibly TRBD1 (5 bases). V was shortened by 3 bases and J by 5 bases, with 10 bases between the two germline ends. The CDR3 is made up of 13 amino acids. CDR1 and CDR2 from the germline V gene are SEHNR and FQNEAQ (reference sequence).

This clonotype was picked up one time. The chain employs TRBV29-1 and TRBJ1-3; possibly TRBD1 for D (5 bases). V gave up 6 bases and J gave up 10 bases, with 13 bases separating them. CDR1 is SQVTM and CDR2 is ANQGSEA in the germline V gene. The CDR3 contains 11 residues. The CDR3 DNA reads as TGCAGCGTCCAGGCAGGGTTTACCATATATTTT. It encodes CSVQAGFTIYF.

This clonotype was found a few times. This sequence joins TRBV10-3 and TRBJ2-1, with 10 bases aligning to TRBD2. In germline, CDR1 is ENHRY, CDR2 SYGVKD. The CDR3 has 14 amino acids. Trimming at V came to 4 bases and at J to 4 bases, leaving 1 base not matched to a gene. CDR3: CAISGTSGYNEQFF. CDR3 nucleotides: TGTGCCATCAGTGGGACTAGCGGATACAATGAGCAGTTCTTC.

The chain couples TRBV29-1 to TRBJ2-7; D call uncertain. Between the trimmed V and J ends, which lost 6 bases and 6 bases, there was a span of 18 bases. The CDR3 spans 13 residues. Germline CDR1 reads SQVTM; CDR2 reads ANQGSEA. The CDR3 is CSVSRATTTEQYF. The CDR3 DNA follows: TGCAGCGTATCCCGGGCCACAACTACCGAGCAGTACTTC.

This clonotype appeared many times. The CDR3 loop reads CSVETAGWKTQYF. DNA of the CDR3: TGCAGCGTTGAAACAGCGGGATGGAAGACCCAGTACTTC. The rearrangement uses TRBV29-1 and TRBJ2-5, with 7 bases aligning to TRBD2. Trimming at V came to 2 bases and at J to 6 bases, leaving 6 bases not matched to a gene. The length of the CDR3 is 13 residues. Germline V gives CDR1 SQVTM, CDR2 ANQGSEA.

This clonotype has more than one count but fewer than ten. The rearrangement links TRBV7-9 to TRBJ2-7, with 7 bases fitting TRBD2. The CDR3 spans 14 residues. Germline V gene data show CDR1 as SEHNR and CDR2 as FQNEAQ (reference sequence). V trimming: 6 bases; J trimming: 1 base; junction bases outside the gene matches: 6. The DNA for the CDR3 is TGTGCCAGCAGGGATGGGGGGGGGTCCTACGAGCAGTACTTC. Translated, it gives CASRDGGGSYEQYF. Supplemented by reference TRBV7-9 and TRBJ2-7, the full variable domain reads DTGVSQNPRHKITKRGQNVTFRCDPISEHNRLYWYRQTLGQGPEFLTYFQNEAQLEKSRLLSDRFSAERPKGSFSTLEIQRTEQGDSAMYLCASRDGGGSYEQYFGPGTRLTVT.

This clonotype was detected many times. The chain employs TRBV29-1 and TRBJ1-2; D may be TRBD1 (5 bases). The CDR3 loop spans 13 amino acids. The germline V and J ends were trimmed by 2 bases and 4 bases, with 11 bases remaining between them. Germline V gives CDR1 SQVTM, CDR2 ANQGSEA. The CDR3 loop is CSVEQGIAYGYTF. In DNA form, the CDR3 reads TGCAGCGTTGAACAGGGTATCGCCTATGGCTACACCTTC.

This clonotype has more than one count but fewer than ten. This chain uses TRBV28 with TRBJ2-7; TRBD1 matches at 10 bases. Trimming at V came to 5 bases and at J to 4 bases, leaving 8 bases not matched to a gene. The CDR3 totals 15 residues. Germline V gene lookup returns CDR1 MDHEN and CDR2 SYDVKM. CDR3 in amino acids: CASSAGTGAGYEQYF. The CDR3 DNA is TGTGCCAGCAGTGCCGGGACAGGGGCGGGTTACGAGCAGTACTTC.

This clonotype was found a few times. This chain connects TRBV9 to TRBJ1-4, with 9 bases that match TRBD1. This CDR3 contains 16 residues. CDR1 SGDLS and CDR2 YYNGEE come from the germline V gene. The junction had 9 bases not matched to a gene; V was cut back by 4 bases and J by 5 bases. CDR3 in amino acids: CASSPRAGTGNEKLFF. The DNA for the CDR3 is TGTGCCAGCAGCCCGCGGGCCGGGACAGGGAATGAAAAACTGTTTTTT.

This clonotype was counted many times. The rearrangement links TRBV7-3 to TRBJ2-5; 7 bases are shared with TRBD1. The ends lost 5 bases at V and 5 bases at J; junction bases unmatched: 14. CDR3 length: 16 residues. Germline V gene data show CDR1 as SGHTA and CDR2 as FQGTGA. The CDR3 DNA follows: TGTGCCAGCAGCACTGGATCCGGGACAGCGCACGAGACCCAGTACTTC. Amino acids: CASSTGSGTAHETQYF.

CDR3 DNA sequence: TGTGCCAGCAGTTACAGCGGATGGGGGAGCAATCAGCCCCAGTACTTC. Protein sequence: CASSYSGWGSNQPQYF. V gene TRBV6-5 combines with J gene TRBJ2-5; D is perhaps TRBD1 or TRBD2 (5 bases each). Germline CDR1 reads MNHEY; CDR2 reads SVGAGI. The CDR3 contains 16 residues. Between the trimmed V and J ends, which lost 2 bases and 9 bases, there was a span of 22 bases.